Listed below are T cell receptor beta chains from one sample, sequenced in a study of blood T cell repertoires in COVID-19. The repertoire was sequenced with immunoSEQ multiplex PCR; TCRdb's copy has only in-frame clones and lacks some. The table lists 300,000 or so clones, more than 85% of them singletons, with roughly 1.3% in the top ten. Source material: peripheral blood. These receptors all come from a man in his 70s with acute or convalescent COVID-19. Both conserved end residues are part of each CDR3. A D gene is named only where the DNA matches it firmly. The size field is filled for only some rows; it gives once, few, many or a size class.

clone_size: -
d_call: -
j_call: TRBJ2-6
v_call: TRBV7-2
cdr3_nt: TGTGCCAGCAGCTTAGTTCGTACTTCTGGGGCCAACGTCCTGACTTTC
cdr3_aa: CASSLVRTSGANVLTF

clone_size: -
d_call: -
j_call: TRBJ1-5
v_call: TRBV18
cdr3_nt: TGTGCCAGCTCACGGACAGCGGGATCCAATCAGCCCCAGCATTTT
cdr3_aa: CASSRTAGSNQPQHF

clone_size: -
d_call: TRBD2
j_call: TRBJ2-1
v_call: TRBV19
cdr3_nt: TGTGCCAGTAGTATAGGGGGAGGGGCCGGTGAGCAGTTCTTC
cdr3_aa: CASSIGGGAGEQFF

clone_size: -
d_call: TRBD2
j_call: TRBJ2-6
v_call: TRBV4-2
cdr3_nt: TGTGCCAGCAGCCAAAACGAGGGACTAGCGGGCTCTGGGGCCAACGTCCTGACTTTC
cdr3_aa: CASSQNEGLAGSGANVLTF

clone_size: -
d_call: -
j_call: TRBJ1-2
v_call: TRBV7-2
cdr3_nt: TGTGCCAGCAGCTTAGCGCATGGGTGGCAGACTTCTAGCTACACCTTC
cdr3_aa: CASSLAHGWQTSSYTF

clone_size: -
d_call: TRBD1
j_call: TRBJ2-6
v_call: TRBV19
cdr3_nt: TGTGCCAGTAGGGGACAGGGTTCTGGGGCCAACGTCCTGACTTTC
cdr3_aa: CASRGQGSGANVLTF

clone_size: -
d_call: TRBD1
j_call: TRBJ1-4
v_call: TRBV15
cdr3_nt: TGTGCCACCAGCCTTACCCGACAGGGAAGAATCCTGGGTGAAAAACTGTTTTTT
cdr3_aa: CATSLTRQGRILGEKLFF

clone_size: -
d_call: -
j_call: TRBJ1-2
v_call: TRBV6-5
cdr3_nt: TGTGCCAGCAGTTACGGAGGCCCCAACTATGGCTACACCTTC
cdr3_aa: CASSYGGPNYGYTF

clone_size: -
d_call: -
j_call: TRBJ2-7
v_call: TRBV18
cdr3_nt: TGTGCCAGCTCACCCCCACAGGAAATCGTCGAGCAGTACTTC
cdr3_aa: CASSPPQEIVEQYF

clone_size: -
d_call: TRBD2
j_call: TRBJ2-3
v_call: TRBV15
cdr3_nt: TGTGCCACCAGCAAGGGACTAGCGGGAGCAGATACGCAGTATTTT
cdr3_aa: CATSKGLAGADTQYF

clone_size: few
d_call: TRBD2
j_call: TRBJ2-3
v_call: TRBV19
cdr3_nt: TGTGCCAGTAGGACGGGACTACCCGGCACAGATACGCAGTATTTT
cdr3_aa: CASRTGLPGTDTQYF

clone_size: -
d_call: -
j_call: TRBJ2-1
v_call: TRBV5-1
cdr3_nt: TGCGCCAGCAGCACAGGGACTATAGGGGATGAGCAGTTCTTC
cdr3_aa: CASSTGTIGDEQFF

clone_size: -
d_call: -
j_call: TRBJ2-2
v_call: TRBV5-5
cdr3_nt: TGTGCCAGCAGCTCAATCTGGGGCCGACGATACACCGGGGAGCTGTTTTTT
cdr3_aa: CASSSIWGRRYTGELFF

clone_size: -
d_call: -
j_call: TRBJ1-5
v_call: TRBV19
cdr3_nt: TGTGCCAGTAGTATAAGGTCTTCGGGGATGGAGCAGCCCCAGCATTTT
cdr3_aa: CASSIRSSGMEQPQHF

clone_size: -
d_call: -
j_call: TRBJ1-5
v_call: TRBV6-1
cdr3_nt: TGTGCCAGCAGTGACCGGAATCAGCCCCAGCATTTT
cdr3_aa: CASSDRNQPQHF

clone_size: -
d_call: TRBD1
j_call: TRBJ1-1
v_call: TRBV18
cdr3_nt: TGTGCCAGCTCACCACCCGGGACAGGTAACACTGAAGCTTTCTTT
cdr3_aa: CASSPPGTGNTEAFF

clone_size: -
d_call: -
j_call: TRBJ2-7
v_call: TRBV28
cdr3_nt: TGTGCCAGCAGTCTCCCGACTAGGGGCGCCTACGAGCAGTACTTC
cdr3_aa: CASSLPTRGAYEQYF

clone_size: -
d_call: TRBD1
j_call: TRBJ1-3
v_call: TRBV9
cdr3_nt: TGTGCCAGCAGCGTAGAACCCGACAGGGCTGGAAACACCATATATTTT
cdr3_aa: CASSVEPDRAGNTIYF

clone_size: few
d_call: -
j_call: TRBJ2-3
v_call: TRBV27
cdr3_nt: TGTGCCAGCAGTTTACCCCCCCTACCCGATCTCACAGATACGCAGTATTTT
cdr3_aa: CASSLPPLPDLTDTQYF

clone_size: -
d_call: TRBD2
j_call: TRBJ2-1
v_call: TRBV7-9
cdr3_nt: TGTGCCAGCAGCGTACTAGCGGGGGCTTACAATGAGCAGTTCTTC
cdr3_aa: CASSVLAGAYNEQFF

clone_size: -
d_call: TRBD2
j_call: TRBJ2-5
v_call: TRBV7-2
cdr3_nt: TGTGCCAGCAGCCGTGCGGGGGGGAGGCGGGAGACCCAGTACTTC
cdr3_aa: CASSRAGGRRETQYF

clone_size: -
d_call: TRBD1
j_call: TRBJ1-5
v_call: TRBV28
cdr3_nt: TGTGCCAGTTTTTCCGGACAGGGAGGCAATCAGCCCCAGCATTTT
cdr3_aa: CASFSGQGGNQPQHF

clone_size: -
d_call: -
j_call: TRBJ2-5
v_call: TRBV5-8
cdr3_nt: TGTGCCAGCAGCTTGGCCCGGCAGGGTGACGAGACCCAGTACTTC
cdr3_aa: CASSLARQGDETQYF

clone_size: -
d_call: TRBD2
j_call: TRBJ2-2
v_call: TRBV3-1/TRBV3-2
cdr3_nt: TGTGCCAGCAGCCGGACTAGCGGGAGGACCAACACCGGGGAGCTGTTTTTT
cdr3_aa: CASSRTSGRTNTGELFF

clone_size: -
d_call: -
j_call: TRBJ2-2
v_call: TRBV18
cdr3_nt: TGTGCCAGCTCACCACTAGCTAGCTACACCGGGGAGCTGTTTTTT
cdr3_aa: CASSPLASYTGELFF

clone_size: -
d_call: TRBD2
j_call: TRBJ2-1
v_call: TRBV9
cdr3_nt: TGTGCCAGCAGCGCGACCGGGACTAGCCGATACAATGAGCAGTTCTTC
cdr3_aa: CASSATGTSRYNEQFF

clone_size: few
d_call: -
j_call: TRBJ1-2
v_call: TRBV25-1
cdr3_nt: TGTGCCAGCACCGCTGGGGGGGCGTTCTCCTATGGCTACACCTTC
cdr3_aa: CASTAGGAFSYGYTF

clone_size: -
d_call: TRBD1
j_call: TRBJ1-1
v_call: TRBV5-4
cdr3_nt: TGTGCCAGCAGCTCGGGACAGGCCTATGACACTGAAGCTTTCTTT
cdr3_aa: CASSSGQAYDTEAFF

clone_size: few
d_call: TRBD2
j_call: TRBJ2-1
v_call: TRBV4-3
cdr3_nt: TGCGCCAGCAGCCAAGCGGCTAGCGGGGGGATCTATGAGCAGTTCTTC
cdr3_aa: CASSQAASGGIYEQFF

clone_size: -
d_call: TRBD1
j_call: TRBJ1-1
v_call: TRBV29-1
cdr3_nt: TGCAGCGTGAGGGGGAGCGAGGGGGCGACCACTGAAGCTTTCTTT
cdr3_aa: CSVRGSEGATTEAFF

clone_size: -
d_call: TRBD2
j_call: TRBJ2-4
v_call: TRBV6-2/TRBV6-3
cdr3_nt: TGTGCCAGCAGCAAGATGGGGAGGGATGGCAAAAACATTCAGTACTTC
cdr3_aa: CASSKMGRDGKNIQYF

clone_size: -
d_call: -
j_call: TRBJ2-5
v_call: TRBV5-1
cdr3_nt: TGCGCCAGCAGCTTGGACAGGACGGGCGAGACCCAGTACTTC
cdr3_aa: CASSLDRTGETQYF

clone_size: -
d_call: TRBD1
j_call: TRBJ1-4
v_call: TRBV15
cdr3_nt: TGTGCCACCAGCGGACCGCCTAGGGACAGGGTCTCCGAAAAACTGTTTTTT
cdr3_aa: CATSGPPRDRVSEKLFF

clone_size: once
d_call: -
j_call: TRBJ1-6
v_call: TRBV3-1/TRBV3-2
cdr3_nt: TGTGCCAGCAGCGATTATCCCGGTAATTCACCCCTCCACTTT
cdr3_aa: CASSDYPGNSPLHF

clone_size: -
d_call: TRBD1
j_call: TRBJ2-4
v_call: TRBV30
cdr3_nt: TGTGCCTGGAGGCAGGGGGATTTTTCACTAGCCAAAAACATTCAGTACTTC
cdr3_aa: CAWRQGDFSLAKNIQYF

clone_size: -
d_call: TRBD1
j_call: TRBJ1-4
v_call: TRBV19
cdr3_nt: TGTGCCAGTAGGTCGACAGGGGGTAATGAAAAACTGTTTTTT
cdr3_aa: CASRSTGGNEKLFF

clone_size: -
d_call: TRBD1
j_call: TRBJ1-5
v_call: TRBV28
cdr3_nt: TGTGCCAGCAGTCACAGGGGCCCCAATCAGCCCCAGCATTTT
cdr3_aa: CASSHRGPNQPQHF

clone_size: -
d_call: -
j_call: TRBJ1-3
v_call: TRBV9
cdr3_nt: TGTGCCAGCAGCGTAGGAGGGGGAAACACCATATATTTT
cdr3_aa: CASSVGGGNTIYF

clone_size: -
d_call: TRBD2
j_call: TRBJ2-2
v_call: TRBV4-3
cdr3_nt: TGCGCCAGCAGCCAAGATTTTAGCGGGGGTGGGGGCGTCACCGGGGAGCTGTTTTTT
cdr3_aa: CASSQDFSGGGGVTGELFF

clone_size: -
d_call: -
j_call: TRBJ1-3
v_call: TRBV28
cdr3_nt: TGTGCCAGCAGTTTTTATAGCTCTGGAAACACCATATATTTT
cdr3_aa: CASSFYSSGNTIYF

clone_size: -
d_call: -
j_call: TRBJ1-5
v_call: TRBV19
cdr3_nt: TGTGCCAGTAGTATAACCCCAGGGTATCAGCCCCAGCATTTT
cdr3_aa: CASSITPGYQPQHF

clone_size: few
d_call: TRBD2
j_call: TRBJ2-7
v_call: TRBV2
cdr3_nt: TGTGCCAGCAGTGAGTCAGCGGGGGCCTTCTACGAGCAGTACTTC
cdr3_aa: CASSESAGAFYEQYF

clone_size: -
d_call: TRBD2
j_call: TRBJ2-2
v_call: TRBV19
cdr3_nt: TGTGCCAGTAGCTCGCATGCGGGGGAATTCACCGGGGAGCTGTTTTTT
cdr3_aa: CASSSHAGEFTGELFF

clone_size: few
d_call: -
j_call: TRBJ2-3
v_call: TRBV9
cdr3_nt: TGTGCCAGCGGGGGGGGCAACACAGATACGCAGTATTTT
cdr3_aa: CASGGGNTDTQYF

clone_size: -
d_call: TRBD1
j_call: TRBJ2-7
v_call: TRBV3-1/TRBV3-2
cdr3_nt: TGTGCCAGCAGCCCAGAGGCGGGGCAGGGGGCTTACGAGCAGTACTTC
cdr3_aa: CASSPEAGQGAYEQYF

clone_size: few
d_call: TRBD2
j_call: TRBJ2-7
v_call: TRBV5-1
cdr3_nt: TGCGCCAGCAGCCCGGTAGCGGGAGGAGCCTACGAGCAGTACTTC
cdr3_aa: CASSPVAGGAYEQYF

clone_size: many
d_call: TRBD1
j_call: TRBJ1-3
v_call: TRBV28
cdr3_nt: TGTGCCAGCAGGGACAGGGGGCGAGGAAACACCATATATTTT
cdr3_aa: CASRDRGRGNTIYF

clone_size: -
d_call: TRBD1
j_call: TRBJ1-2
v_call: TRBV7-9
cdr3_nt: TGTGCCAGCAGCTTGTCGGGACAGGGTGGGCTTAATGGCTACACCTTC
cdr3_aa: CASSLSGQGGLNGYTF

clone_size: -
d_call: TRBD1
j_call: TRBJ1-5
v_call: TRBV20-1
cdr3_nt: TGCAGTGCTAATGACCTTACCCGGGACAGCCTTAATCAGCCCCAGCATTTT
cdr3_aa: CSANDLTRDSLNQPQHF

clone_size: once
d_call: -
j_call: TRBJ1-4
v_call: TRBV15
cdr3_nt: TGTGCCACCAGCAGAGATGGACATCGACTGTTTTTT
cdr3_aa: CATSRDGHRLFF

clone_size: -
d_call: -
j_call: TRBJ1-5
v_call: TRBV27
cdr3_nt: TGTGCCAGCAGTTTTCTATCTTCTTATAGCAATCAGCCCCAGCATTTT
cdr3_aa: CASSFLSSYSNQPQHF